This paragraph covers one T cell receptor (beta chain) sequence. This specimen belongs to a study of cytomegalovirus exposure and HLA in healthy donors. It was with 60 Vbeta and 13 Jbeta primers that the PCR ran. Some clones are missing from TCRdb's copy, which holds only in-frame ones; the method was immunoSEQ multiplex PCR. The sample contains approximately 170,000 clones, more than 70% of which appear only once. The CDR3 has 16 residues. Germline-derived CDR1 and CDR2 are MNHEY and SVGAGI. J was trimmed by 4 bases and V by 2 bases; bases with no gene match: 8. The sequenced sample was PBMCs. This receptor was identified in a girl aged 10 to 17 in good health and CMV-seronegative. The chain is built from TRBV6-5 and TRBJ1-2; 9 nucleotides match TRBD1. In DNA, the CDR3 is TGTGCCAGCAGTTACACAGGGGGCACTCCGGGCTATGGCTACACCTTC. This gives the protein CASSYTGGTPGYGYTF.